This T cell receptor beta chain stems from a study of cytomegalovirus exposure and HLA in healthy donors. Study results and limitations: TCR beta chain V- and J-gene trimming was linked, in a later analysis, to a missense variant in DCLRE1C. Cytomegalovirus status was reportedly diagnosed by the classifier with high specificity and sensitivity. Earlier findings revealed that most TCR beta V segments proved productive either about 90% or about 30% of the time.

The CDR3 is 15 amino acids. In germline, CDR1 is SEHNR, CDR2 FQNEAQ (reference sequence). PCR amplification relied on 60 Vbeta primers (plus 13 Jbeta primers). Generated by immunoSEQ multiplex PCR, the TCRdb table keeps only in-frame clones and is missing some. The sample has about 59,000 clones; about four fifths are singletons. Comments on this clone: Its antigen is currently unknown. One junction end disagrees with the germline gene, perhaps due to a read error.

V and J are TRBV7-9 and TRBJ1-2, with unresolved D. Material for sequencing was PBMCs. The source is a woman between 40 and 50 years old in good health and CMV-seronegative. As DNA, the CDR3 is TGTTCCAGCAGTTCCGTCCGTCTCGGGAACTATGGCTACACCTTC. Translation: CSSSSVRLGNYGYTF. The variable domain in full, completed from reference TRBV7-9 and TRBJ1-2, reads DTGVSQNPRHKITKRGQNVTFRCDPISEHNRLYWYRQTLGQGPEFLTYFQNEAQLEKSRLLSDRFSAERPKGSFSTLEIQRTEQGDSAMYLCSSSSVRLGNYGYTFGSGTRLTVV.